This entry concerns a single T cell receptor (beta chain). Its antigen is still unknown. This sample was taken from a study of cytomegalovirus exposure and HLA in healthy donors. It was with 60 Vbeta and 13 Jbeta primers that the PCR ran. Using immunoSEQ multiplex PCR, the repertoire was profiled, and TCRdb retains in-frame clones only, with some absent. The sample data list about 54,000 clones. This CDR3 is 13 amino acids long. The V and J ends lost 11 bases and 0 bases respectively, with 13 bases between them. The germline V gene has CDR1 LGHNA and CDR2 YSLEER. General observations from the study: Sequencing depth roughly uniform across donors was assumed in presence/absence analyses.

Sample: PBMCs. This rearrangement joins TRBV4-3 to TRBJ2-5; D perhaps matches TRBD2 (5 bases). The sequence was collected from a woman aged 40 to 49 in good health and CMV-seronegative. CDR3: CAPARGYQETQYF. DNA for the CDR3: TGCGCCCCTGCAAGAGGGTACCAAGAGACCCAGTACTTC.